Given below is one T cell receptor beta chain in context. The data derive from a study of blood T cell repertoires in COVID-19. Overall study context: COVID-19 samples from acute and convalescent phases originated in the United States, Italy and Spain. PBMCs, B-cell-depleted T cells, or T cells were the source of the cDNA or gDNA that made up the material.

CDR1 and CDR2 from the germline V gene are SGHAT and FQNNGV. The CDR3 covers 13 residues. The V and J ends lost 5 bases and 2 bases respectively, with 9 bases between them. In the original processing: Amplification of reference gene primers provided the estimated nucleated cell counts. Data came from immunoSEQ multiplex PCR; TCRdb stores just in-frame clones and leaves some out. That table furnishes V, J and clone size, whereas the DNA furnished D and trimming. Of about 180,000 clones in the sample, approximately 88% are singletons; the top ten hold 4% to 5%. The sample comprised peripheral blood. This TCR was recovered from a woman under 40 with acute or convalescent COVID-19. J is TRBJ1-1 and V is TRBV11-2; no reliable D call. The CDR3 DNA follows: TGTGCCAGCAGCCCTACAGCCAACACTGAAGCTTTCTTT. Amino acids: CASSPTANTEAFF. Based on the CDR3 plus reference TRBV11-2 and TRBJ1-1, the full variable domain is EAGVAQSPRYKIIEKRQSVAFWCNPISGHATLYWYQQILGQGPKLLIQFQNNGVVDDSQLPKDRFSAERLKGVDSTLKIQPAKLEDSAVYLCASSPTANTEAFFGQGTRLTVV.